One T cell receptor (beta chain) is described in this entry. These data originate in a study of blood T cells in healthy people across ages. The authors ran a second PCR of 7 to 11 cycles using a sample-barcoded 5' primer and a J-beta primer mix. TCRdb analysed the 5' RACE reads with MiXCR anew, one entry per CDR3 protein. Of 540,000 or so distinct CDR3 sequences in the sample, 47% were seen once. The CDR3 contains 16 residues. Germline values: CDR1 MGHRA, CDR2 YSYEKL. Trimming left V 4 bases short and J 3 bases short, with 16 bases between. The V call is TRBV4-1, the J call TRBJ2-1; the D gene is possibly TRBD1 (6 bases). The sequenced sample was blood. The clonotype comes from a man older than 75 in good health. CDR3: CASSPQYLQGYNEQFF. The CDR3 DNA sequence: TGCGCCAGCAGCCCCCAATACCTACAGGGCTACAATGAGCAGTTCTTC.